Sequencing of this TCR delta chain was carried out in a study of Vδ1+ human thymocytes. Whole-study findings and limits: Thymic TRG and TRD repertoires appeared highly polyclonal. TRD repertoires were essentially private, unlike widely shared TRG clonotypes. Thymic delta-chain repertoires held 15% to 20% Vdelta2 sequences and few Vdelta3, despite high sort purity.

Thymocytes were sorted as CD3+ TCRVdelta1+ TCRVdelta2- after alphabeta T cell depletion. Between roughly 98% and 99.6% of sorted thymocytes were Vdelta1+. The template was reverse-transcribed extracted RNA. The CDR3 regions were amplified by multiplex PCR from V-gene primers to a constant-region primer. TCRdb repeated clone calling on the multiplex PCR reads with CATT. Of roughly 25,000 delta-chain clones listed, about 29% were seen once; the top ten hold roughly 1.6%. A remark on this clone: No antigen is known for it.

V dropped 9 bases and J dropped 0 bases, with 22 bases sitting between them. The CDR3 covers 16 residues. CDR1 is GEAIGNYY, CDR2 EKD, per germline. The sequence was collected from a boy younger than two who had congenital heart surgery. The sequenced material came from Vdelta1+ gamma-delta thymocytes from the thymus. As to subset: FACS-sorted CD3+ TCRalphabeta- TCRVdelta1+ TCRVdelta2- thymocytes. The V gene is TRDV2, the J gene TRDJ1; no clear D gene. The CDR3: CATSVRNVHNTDKLIF. Written as DNA, the CDR3 is TGTGCCACCTCCGTGAGGAACGTTCATAACACCGATAAACTCATCTTT.